The sample holds a few counts of the clone carrying this T cell receptor beta chain. The source of the sample is a study of patients and donors after allogeneic stem cell transplantation. TCRdb fed the RT-PCR reads into MiXCR, producing one record per CDR3 protein. The table records about 960,000 distinct CDR3 sequences, roughly 18% of them present only once. CDR3 length: 16 amino acids. CDR1 is MNHEY, CDR2 SMNVEV, per germline (reference sequence). Losses at the gene ends were 6 bases for V and 6 bases for J; bases not matched to a gene: 15. Material: blood, either unsorted or a sorted T cell fraction (not recorded which). The J gene is TRBJ1-1, the V gene TRBV27, with TRBD1 identical over 8 bases. The sequence came from a human donor who was either an allogeneic HSCT recipient or a stem cell or donor lymphocyte infusion donor (not recorded which). It is not recorded whose cells these are; they may come from a transplant donor. The DNA of the CDR3 is TGTGCCAGCAGATCCTGGACAGGGACAACCTTGTCTGAAGCTTTCTTT. It codes for CASRSWTGTTLSEAFF.